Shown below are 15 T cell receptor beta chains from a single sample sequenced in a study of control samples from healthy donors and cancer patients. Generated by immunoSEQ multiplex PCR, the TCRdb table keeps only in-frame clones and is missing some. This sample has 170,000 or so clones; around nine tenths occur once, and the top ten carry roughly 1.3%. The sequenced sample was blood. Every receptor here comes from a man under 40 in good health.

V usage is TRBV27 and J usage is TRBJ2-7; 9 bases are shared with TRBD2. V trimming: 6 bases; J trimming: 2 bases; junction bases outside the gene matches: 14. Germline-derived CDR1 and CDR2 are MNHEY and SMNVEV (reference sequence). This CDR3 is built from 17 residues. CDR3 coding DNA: TGTGCCAGCAGGGCTGAGCGAGCGGGAGGCGTGACCTACGAGCAGTACTTC. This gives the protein CASRAERAGGVTYEQYF.

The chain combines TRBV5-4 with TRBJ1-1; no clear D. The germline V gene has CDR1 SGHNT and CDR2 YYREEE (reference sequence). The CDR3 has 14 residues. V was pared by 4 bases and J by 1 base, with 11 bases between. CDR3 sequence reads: CASSPFFENTEAFF. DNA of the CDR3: TGTGCCAGCAGCCCCTTTTTTGAGAACACTGAAGCTTTCTTT.

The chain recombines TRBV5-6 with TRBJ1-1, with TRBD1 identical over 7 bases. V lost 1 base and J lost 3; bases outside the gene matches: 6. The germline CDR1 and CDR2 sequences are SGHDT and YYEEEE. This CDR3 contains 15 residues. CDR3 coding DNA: TGTGCCAGCAGCTTGACCGACAGGGTCGACACTGAAGCTTTCTTT. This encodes CASSLTDRVDTEAFF.

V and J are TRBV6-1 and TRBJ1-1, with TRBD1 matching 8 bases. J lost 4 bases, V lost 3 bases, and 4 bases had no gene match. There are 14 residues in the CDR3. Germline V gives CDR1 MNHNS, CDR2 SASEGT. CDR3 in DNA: TGTGCCAGCAGTGACAGGGGGCCGGGCACTGAAGCTTTCTTT. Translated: CASSDRGPGTEAFF.

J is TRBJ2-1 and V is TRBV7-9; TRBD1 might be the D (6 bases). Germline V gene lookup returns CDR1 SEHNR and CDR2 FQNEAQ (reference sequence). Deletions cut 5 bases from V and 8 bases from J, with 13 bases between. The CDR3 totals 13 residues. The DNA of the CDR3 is TGTGCCAGCAGCCCAATACAGGGCCATGAGCAGTTCTTC. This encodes CASSPIQGHEQFF.

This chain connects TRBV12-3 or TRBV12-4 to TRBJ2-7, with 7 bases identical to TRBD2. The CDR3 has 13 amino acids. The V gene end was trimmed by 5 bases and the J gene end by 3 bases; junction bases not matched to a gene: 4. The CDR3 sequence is CASSPGTIYEQYF. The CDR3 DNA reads TGTGCCAGCAGTCCCGGGACTATCTACGAGCAGTACTTC.

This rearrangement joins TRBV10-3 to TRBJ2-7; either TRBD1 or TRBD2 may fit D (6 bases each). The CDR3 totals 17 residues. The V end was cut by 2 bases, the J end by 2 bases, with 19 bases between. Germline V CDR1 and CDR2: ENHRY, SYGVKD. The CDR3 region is CAISEVRNREVPYEQYF. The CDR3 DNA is TGTGCCATCAGTGAGGTGAGGAACAGGGAGGTCCCCTACGAGCAGTACTTC.

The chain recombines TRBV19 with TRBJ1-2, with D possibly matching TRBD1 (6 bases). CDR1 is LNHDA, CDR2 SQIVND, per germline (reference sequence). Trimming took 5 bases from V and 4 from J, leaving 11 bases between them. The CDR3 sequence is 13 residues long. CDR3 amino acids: CASSFTGIYGYTF. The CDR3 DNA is TGTGCCAGTAGTTTTACAGGGATCTATGGCTACACCTTC.

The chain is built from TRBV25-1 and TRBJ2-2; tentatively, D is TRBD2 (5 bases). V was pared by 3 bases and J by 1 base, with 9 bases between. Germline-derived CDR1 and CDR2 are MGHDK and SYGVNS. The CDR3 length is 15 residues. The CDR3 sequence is CASSDGGLNTGELFF. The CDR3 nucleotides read TGTGCCAGCAGTGACGGCGGACTGAACACCGGGGAGCTGTTTTTT. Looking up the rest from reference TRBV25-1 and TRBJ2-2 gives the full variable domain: EADIYQTPRYLVIGTGKKITLECSQTMGHDKMYWYQQDPGMELHLIHYSYGVNSTEKGDLSSESTVSRIRTEHFPLTLESARPSHTSQYLCASSDGGLNTGELFFGEGSRLTVL.

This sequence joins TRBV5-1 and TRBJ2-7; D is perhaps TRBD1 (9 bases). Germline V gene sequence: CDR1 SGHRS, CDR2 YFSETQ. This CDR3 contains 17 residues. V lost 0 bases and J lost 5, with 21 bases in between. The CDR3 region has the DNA TGCGCCAGCAGCTTGGAGTACAGGGGGCGGGGGGTCGACGAGCAGTACTTC. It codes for CASSLEYRGRGVDEQYF.

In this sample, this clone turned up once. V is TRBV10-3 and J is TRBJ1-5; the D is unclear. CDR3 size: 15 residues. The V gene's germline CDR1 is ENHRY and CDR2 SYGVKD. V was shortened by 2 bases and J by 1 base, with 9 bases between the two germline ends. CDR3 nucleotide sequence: TGTGCCATCAGTGAGGCAGTCCTAAGCAATCAGCCCCAGCATTTT. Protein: CAISEAVLSNQPQHF.

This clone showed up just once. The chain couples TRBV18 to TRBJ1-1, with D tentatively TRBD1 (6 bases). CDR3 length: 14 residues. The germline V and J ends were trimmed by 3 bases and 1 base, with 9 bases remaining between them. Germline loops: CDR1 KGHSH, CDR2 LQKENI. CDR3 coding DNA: TGTGCCAGCTCACCCCTGACAGGGAACACTGAAGCTTTCTTT. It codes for CASSPLTGNTEAFF.

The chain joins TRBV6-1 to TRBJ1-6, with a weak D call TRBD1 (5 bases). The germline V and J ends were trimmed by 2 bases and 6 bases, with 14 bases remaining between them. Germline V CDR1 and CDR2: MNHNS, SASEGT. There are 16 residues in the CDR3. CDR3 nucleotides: TGTGCCAGCAGTGAATGGGTGGGGCAGGGTAATTCACCCCTCCACTTT. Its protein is CASSEWVGQGNSPLHF.

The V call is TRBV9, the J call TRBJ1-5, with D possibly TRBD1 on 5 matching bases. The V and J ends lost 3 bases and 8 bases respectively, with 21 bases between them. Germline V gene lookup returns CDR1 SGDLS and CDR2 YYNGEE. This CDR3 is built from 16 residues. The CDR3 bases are TGTGCCAGCAGCGACCCGGGGGGGGAAGGGGACGAGCCCCAGCATTTT. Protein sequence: CASSDPGGEGDEPQHF.

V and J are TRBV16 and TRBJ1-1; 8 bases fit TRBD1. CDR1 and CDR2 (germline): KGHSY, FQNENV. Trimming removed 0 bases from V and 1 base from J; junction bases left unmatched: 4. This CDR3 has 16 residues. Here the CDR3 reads CASSQSARGPNTEAFF. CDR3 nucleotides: TGTGCCAGCAGCCAATCTGCCAGGGGGCCGAACACTGAAGCTTTCTTT.